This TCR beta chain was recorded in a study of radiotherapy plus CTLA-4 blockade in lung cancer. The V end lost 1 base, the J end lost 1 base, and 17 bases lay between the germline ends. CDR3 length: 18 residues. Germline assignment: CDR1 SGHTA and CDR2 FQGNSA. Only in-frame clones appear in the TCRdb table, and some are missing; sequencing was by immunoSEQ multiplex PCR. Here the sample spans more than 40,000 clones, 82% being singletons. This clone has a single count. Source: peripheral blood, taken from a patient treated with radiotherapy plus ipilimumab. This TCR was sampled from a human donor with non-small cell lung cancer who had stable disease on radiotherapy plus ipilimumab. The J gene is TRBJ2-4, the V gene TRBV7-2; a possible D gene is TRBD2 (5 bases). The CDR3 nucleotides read TGTGCCAGCAGCTTAGTAGCGAGACCGTTCCTGGCCAAAAACATTCAGTACTTC. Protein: CASSLVARPFLAKNIQYF.